The T cell receptor (beta chain) described here comes from a study of T cell changes during pregnancy in multiple sclerosis. The repertoire was sequenced with immunoSEQ multiplex PCR; TCRdb's copy has only in-frame clones and lacks some. This table has about 73,000 clones, 85% to 90% appearing once. Germline loops: CDR1 KGHSH, CDR2 LQKENI. The V end was cut by 1 base, the J end by 0 bases, with 11 bases between. CDR3 length: 16 amino acids. This TCR was recovered from a female donor in good health, enrolled as a control in a pregnancy study. The chain joins TRBV18 to TRBJ2-3; the D gene is possibly TRBD1 (6 bases). This sample comprised peripheral blood, obtained after pregnancy. The CDR3 region is CASSPLATGSTDTQYF. CDR3 sequence (DNA): TGTGCCAGCTCACCACTCGCCACAGGGAGCACAGATACGCAGTATTTT.